A selection of T cell receptor beta chains follows, all from one sample in a study of control samples from healthy donors and cancer patients. TCRdb's table, derived via immunoSEQ multiplex PCR, lists solely in-frame clones and lacks some. Counted here are 120,000 or so clones, around 92% occurring once; the ten biggest clones make up 0.58%. The sample taken for sequencing was PBMCs. The receptors were sampled from a man older than 75 with head and neck cancer. Both conserved end residues are trimmed from each CDR3. Each record gives: V gene, CDR3 length, D gene, CDR3 protein. D genes are given only for firm matches.

V: TRBV28; length: 12; D: TRBD2; CDR3: ASSLTGGAGEQY
V: TRBV10-3; length: 10; D: NA; CDR3: AIRSFGETQY
V: TRBV6-2/TRBV6-3; length: 11; D: NA; CDR3: ASSYVRVAEAF
V: TRBV5-1; length: 14; D: TRBD1; CDR3: ASSYTTGATNEKLF
V: TRBV28; length: 15; D: TRBD2; CDR3: ASSLLGLAGKGNEQF
V: TRBV6-4; length: 12; D: TRBD1; CDR3: ASRPTGLNTEAF
V: TRBV5-1; length: 11; D: NA; CDR3: ASTQEVQETQY
V: TRBV24-1; length: 14; D: TRBD1; CDR3: ATRQGACVSYQPQH
V: TRBV10-3; length: 13; D: TRBD1; CDR3: AISEPPGQNNEQF
V: TRBV5-6; length: 14; D: TRBD2; CDR3: ASSLTAGGGTDTQY
V: TRBV6-5; length: 12; D: NA; CDR3: ASSWRNSNQPQH
V: TRBV19; length: 11; D: NA; CDR3: ASSTITHQPQH
V: TRBV6-5; length: 13; D: NA; CDR3: ASRGPGHGDQPQH
V: TRBV19; length: 11; D: NA; CDR3: ASSDREGDTQY
V: TRBV6-4; length: 13; D: NA; CDR3: ASSNVGGTYNEQF
V: TRBV5-1; length: 13; D: TRBD1; CDR3: ASSYQGAGYNEQF
V: TRBV4-1; length: 13; D: NA; CDR3: ASSQDLGGWTEAF
V: TRBV6-5; length: 13; D: TRBD1; CDR3: ASSPGQGAIYEQY
V: TRBV5-8; length: 10; D: NA; CDR3: ASSFAGHQAF
V: TRBV27; length: 12; D: NA; CDR3: ASSFGQTGQPQH
V: TRBV11-2; length: 13; D: TRBD2; CDR3: ASSSEREGYNEQF
V: TRBV5-5; length: 15; D: TRBD2; CDR3: ASSRGGSTVSTGELF
V: TRBV6-5; length: 13; D: TRBD2; CDR3: ASSYSGRVGDEQF
V: TRBV12-3/TRBV12-4; length: 9; D: NA; CDR3: ASSFIDTQY
V: TRBV6-6; length: 13; D: TRBD2; CDR3: ASSSSGRARNEQF
V: TRBV7-8; length: 13; D: TRBD1; CDR3: ASSIRDRDRQPQH
V: TRBV10-3; length: 11; D: NA; CDR3: AISEMGFYEQY
V: TRBV7-9; length: 13; D: NA; CDR3: ASSPALAGSVKQY
V: TRBV25-1; length: 10; D: NA; CDR3: ASSLSGNTIY
V: TRBV4-1; length: 11; D: TRBD2; CDR3: ASSRGGLETQY
V: TRBV7-7; length: 11; D: NA; CDR3: ASSLSTSYEQY
V: TRBV30; length: 11; D: TRBD1; CDR3: AWSGDRGEKLF
V: TRBV5-6; length: 13; D: NA; CDR3: ASTIQGGIGEKLF
V: TRBV30; length: 13; D: NA; CDR3: AWRRGRSGKNIQY
V: TRBV7-2; length: 12; D: TRBD2; CDR3: ASSLSGGYNEQF
V: TRBV18; length: 9; D: NA; CDR3: ASSQGDEQY
V: TRBV11-2; length: 14; D: NA; CDR3: ASSLVRTANTGELF
V: TRBV6-4; length: 12; D: NA; CDR3: ASSDWGRGNEQF
V: TRBV27; length: 13; D: NA; CDR3: ASSPQGNYNYGYT
V: TRBV7-8; length: 13; D: TRBD2; CDR3: ASSSTSGIPYEQY
V: TRBV2; length: 11; D: TRBD1; CDR3: ASFRDRGSEQY
V: TRBV27; length: 10; D: NA; CDR3: ASSSSNYGYT
V: TRBV29-1; length: 9; D: NA; CDR3: SGGLWETQY
V: TRBV27; length: 11; D: NA; CDR3: ASSPDSGYGYT
V: TRBV28; length: 11; D: NA; CDR3: ATTGRVFHEQY
V: TRBV19; length: 10; D: NA; CDR3: ASTPDLIVQY
V: TRBV3-1/TRBV3-2; length: 13; D: NA; CDR3: ASSPPGRGRDTQY
V: TRBV27; length: 11; D: NA; CDR3: ASSGRGPYEQY
V: TRBV4-1; length: 13; D: TRBD1; CDR3: ASTRDRGENQPQH
V: TRBV7-2; length: 14; D: TRBD1; CDR3: ASSLVRTGTNYGYT
V: TRBV6-5; length: 10; D: NA; CDR3: ASGGAVWEQF
V: TRBV16; length: 13; D: TRBD1; CDR3: ASSHVDRGNSPLH
V: TRBV5-4; length: 13; D: NA; CDR3: ASSLVAGTTDTQY
V: TRBV10-3; length: 11; D: NA; CDR3: AIGYTGSNGYT
V: TRBV6-5; length: 12; D: TRBD1; CDR3: ASSYGTGGETQY
V: TRBV7-9; length: 10; D: NA; CDR3: ASSVGFYEQY
V: TRBV6-5; length: 9; D: NA; CDR3: ASSRSYEQY
V: TRBV5-1; length: 12; D: NA; CDR3: ASSLGPSTDTQY
V: TRBV5-1; length: 10; D: NA; CDR3: ASSIDTHEQF